Listed below are T cell receptor beta chains from one sample, sequenced in a study of identical twins. TCRdb reprocessed the 5' RACE reads with MiXCR, giving one entry per CDR3 protein. This table holds about 340,000 distinct CDR3 sequences, 9% to 15% found once. A further study also used this sample, focusing on yellow fever vaccine responses in identical twins.

The sample consisted of CD8+ T cells sorted from blood. The receptors here all came from a woman aged 18-30 years in good health. CDR3s leave out the opening cysteine and the closing phenylalanine or tryptophan.

>TRBV24-1
ATSGGLDGPVTHTDTQY
>TRBV10-3
AISEPAGHYNEQF
>TRBV7-3
ASSYLSGSSYNEQF
>TRBV10-3
AISESYEQF
>TRBV28
ASSYDPYSNQPQH
>TRBV25-1
ASSEFGGKTDTQY
>TRBV12-3/TRBV12-4
ASTNSGRAFEQF
>TRBV20-1
SAQGLTYNEQF
>TRBV12-3/TRBV12-4
ASSLGQGPTQY
>TRBV20-1
SARDLAGANNEQF
>TRBV6-7
ASVPGKGSSTDTQY
>TRBV7-9
ASSLEPREQY
>TRBV19
ASMSRMDEQF
>TRBV28
ASRVTSEGSYEQY
>TRBV28
ASRHGTGEYNEQF
>TRBV6-1
ASSQTGQGLNYGYT
>TRBV9
ASSVEDQNTEAF
>TRBV5-5
ASSLSTINEQF